This TCR beta chain was obtained from a study of cytomegalovirus exposure and HLA in healthy donors listed by TCRdb under 2017. For the study in its entirety: According to a later analysis, one platform produced both the roughly 110 validation repertoires and the 620 or so repertoires of the first cohort. To predict cytomegalovirus infection status, the study combined high-throughput TCR immunosequencing, statistical association of individual TCRs with disease status, and machine learning. Along with the approximately 670-subject first cohort, a separate validation cohort of over a hundred different subjects was used. The study was designed to test whether signatures of past pathogen exposure could be identified by cataloging public T cell receptors. General study outcomes and caveats: The study listed approximately 150 TCR beta chains as associated with cytomegalovirus. While some public TCRs were present in many individuals, most TCR sequences turned up only very rarely across donors. The classifier was reported to diagnose cytomegalovirus status with high specificity and sensitivity in both the original and validation cohorts. A later analysis lacked HLA typing for the validation cohort, so it scored co-occurrence in that cohort across all 110 or so repertoires. In a later analysis, TCRs clustered in the first cohort were found to also tend to co-occur in the 120 validation repertoires, with approximately 95% of cluster scores above 0. According to the authors, the approach could potentially be generalized to other disease states and immunological phenotypes. In vitro tests confirmed that three of the cytomegalovirus-associated TCR beta chains recognize cytomegalovirus antigens.

With respect to this clone: Its antigen is unknown. There are no base qualities to consult, and no much larger clone falls within one base.

The donors belonged to the validation cohort of around 120 subjects, which was separate from the approximately 700-subject first cohort. The library came from the immunoSEQ multiplex PCR assay. Regarding the original processing steps: A statistical classification framework was developed to diagnose cytomegalovirus status using the catalog of TCR beta chain sequences. Here the immuneACCESS table is served through TCRdb, limited to in-frame sequences with V and J called. Missing clones are a known gap in these copies; in checked studies unresolved V genes cover under half, and the rest lacks a known reason. V and J calls and clone size are copied from that table; D and trimming were computed from the DNA. This sample is represented by 110,000 to 150,000 clones; 75% to 90% of them were singletons. The ten largest account for roughly 9.2% of the sample. V is pared back by 4 bases and J by 1 base, with 13 bases lying between the germline termini. The germline V gene yields MGHDK for CDR1 and SYGVNS for CDR2. The CDR3, from cysteine to phenylalanine, totals 15 residues. The entry retains the CDR3 DNA only, 45 bases that are in frame from base 1.

What was sequenced was PBMCs. The receptor was derived from a woman between 18 and 29 years old in good health and CMV-seropositive. The chain is made from TRBV25-1 and TRBJ1-1; a weak D assignment points to TRBD1 (6 bases agree). The CDR3 protein is CASSAGGIGNTEAFF. The DNA sequence follows: TGTGCCAGCAGTGCGGGGGGCATTGGGAACACTGAAGCTTTCTTT.